A selection of T cell receptor beta chains follows, all from one sample in a study of blood T cell repertoires in COVID-19. The table came from immunoSEQ multiplex PCR; TCRdb's copy has only in-frame clones and leaves some out. The sample consists of about 140,000 clones, around 83% of them appearing once. Input material: peripheral blood. The receptors were sampled from a woman at least 80 years old with acute or convalescent COVID-19. The CDR3 runs from the conserved cysteine through the conserved F or W.

v_call	cdr3_aa
TRBV4-1	CASSPYEGLTEAFF
TRBV28	CASSAPGGPQETQYF
TRBV2	CASSAGGGNSPLHF
TRBV7-9	CASSYGQGGQPQHF
TRBV10-3	CAISDLIEAFF
TRBV9	CASSARTENTEAFF
TRBV19	CASSIPGNTEAFF
TRBV5-1	CASSLPLLAGDYEQYF
TRBV18	CASSPGGSRGDTQYF
TRBV5-4	CASSSATGKVEAFF
TRBV6-1	CASSDRDSYSNQPQHF
TRBV7-6	CASSPLAGGQGQETQYF
TRBV5-8	CASSTGLTGEQPQHF
TRBV2	CASNQLPENRARPYEQYF
TRBV6-6	CASSYRAETGRLSYNNEQFF
TRBV11-2	CASSFRTSGLITSTDTQYF
TRBV14	CASSQLGEGEKLFF
TRBV5-8	CASGLEGEVESRADTQYF
TRBV5-1	CASSLSGSEVQYF
TRBV3-1/TRBV3-2	CASSQDYPGATKETQYF
TRBV27	CASAPTGLYEQYF
TRBV5-1	CASSPNGRAFDEQFF
TRBV4-1	CASSRLTSSLYEQYF
TRBV6-5	CASSSGVVDSPLHF
TRBV5-4	CASKGASQETQYF
TRBV5-4	CASSLGDRGWKYGYTF
TRBV2	CASSAGSARGRGYTF
TRBV2	CASTGLAVSSTDTQYF
TRBV11-2	CASSREGSGGNQPQHF
TRBV24-1	CATSLYTNYGYTF
TRBV15	CATSRDGVGDEKLFF
TRBV18	CASSPTGVDEQYF
TRBV19	CASNLDRGGQPQHF
TRBV5-8	CASSIGQGGYTF
TRBV7-9	CASSLNVASGYNEQFF
TRBV6-2/TRBV6-3	CASSYSPDRSSGYTF
TRBV9	CASRWDRGSGELFF
TRBV7-2	CASSLGLAGGTDTQYF
TRBV28	CASPPVTEQIDTEAFF
TRBV27	CASSLGGGYYNSPLHF
TRBV27	CASTSGTTTTDTQYF
TRBV19	CASSITGYLNQPQHF
TRBV28	CASSSGQPLNYGYTF
TRBV18	CASSLRDMNTEAFF
TRBV7-9	CAGSDRAGKLFF
TRBV11-2	CASSLGPFRQGVGYTF
TRBV7-8	CASSSTGDAGQPQHF